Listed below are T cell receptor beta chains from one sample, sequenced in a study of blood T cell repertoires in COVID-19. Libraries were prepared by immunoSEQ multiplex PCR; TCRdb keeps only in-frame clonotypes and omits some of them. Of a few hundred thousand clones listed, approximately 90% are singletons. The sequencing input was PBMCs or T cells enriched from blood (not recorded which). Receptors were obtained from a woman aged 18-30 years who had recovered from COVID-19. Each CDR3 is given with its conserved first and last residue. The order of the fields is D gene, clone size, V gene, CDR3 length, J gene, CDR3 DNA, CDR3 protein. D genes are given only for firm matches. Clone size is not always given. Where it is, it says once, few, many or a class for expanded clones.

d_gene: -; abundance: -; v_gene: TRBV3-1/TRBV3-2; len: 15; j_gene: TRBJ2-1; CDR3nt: TGTGCCAGCAGCCAGGAGGGGGGGGCCTACAATGAGCAGTTCTTC; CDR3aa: CASSQEGGAYNEQFF
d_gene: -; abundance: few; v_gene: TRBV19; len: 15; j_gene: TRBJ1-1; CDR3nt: TGTGCCAGCGCCCATTCCGGGGGTGTGAACACTGAAGCTTTCTTT; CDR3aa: CASAHSGGVNTEAFF
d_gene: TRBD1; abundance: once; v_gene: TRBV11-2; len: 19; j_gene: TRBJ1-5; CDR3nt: TGTGCCAGCAGCATCAGCTCCGGGACAGGACGTTCAAAATATCAGCCCCAGCATTTT; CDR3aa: CASSISSGTGRSKYQPQHF
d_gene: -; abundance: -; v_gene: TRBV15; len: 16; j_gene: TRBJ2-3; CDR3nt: TGTGCCACCAGCATCTCTACCGGGAGAAGTAGAGATACGCAGTATTTT; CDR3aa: CATSISTGRSRDTQYF
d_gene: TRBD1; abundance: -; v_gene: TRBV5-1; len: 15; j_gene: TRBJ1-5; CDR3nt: TGCGCCAGCAGTCCTCCGGGACAGGGGATCCAGCCCCAGCATTTT; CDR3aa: CASSPPGQGIQPQHF
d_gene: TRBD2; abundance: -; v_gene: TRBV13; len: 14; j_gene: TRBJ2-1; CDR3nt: TGTGCCAGCAGCTTTCCTAGCGGGGGGAATGAGCAGTTCTTC; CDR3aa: CASSFPSGGNEQFF
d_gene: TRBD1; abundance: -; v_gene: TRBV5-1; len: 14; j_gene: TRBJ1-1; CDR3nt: TGCGCCAGCCGGGAGGGGGCCATGAACACTGAAGCTTTCTTT; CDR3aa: CASREGAMNTEAFF
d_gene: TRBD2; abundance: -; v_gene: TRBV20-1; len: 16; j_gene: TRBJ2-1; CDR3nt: TGCAGTGCTAGTCCGGGACTAGCGGGGGCCTACAATGAGCAGTTCTTC; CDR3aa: CSASPGLAGAYNEQFF
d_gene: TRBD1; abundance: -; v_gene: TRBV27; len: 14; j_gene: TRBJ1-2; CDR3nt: TGTGCCAGCAGTGCCGACAGGGATAACTATGGCTACACCTTC; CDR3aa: CASSADRDNYGYTF
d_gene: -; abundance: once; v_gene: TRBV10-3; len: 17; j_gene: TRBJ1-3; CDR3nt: TGTGCCATCAGTGAGTCTCAGGTGGATTACTCTGGAAACACCATATATTTT; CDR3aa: CAISESQVDYSGNTIYF
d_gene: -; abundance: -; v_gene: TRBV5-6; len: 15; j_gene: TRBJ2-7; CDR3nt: TGTGCCAGCAGCTTGGGGGCGGGGCCGCAGAGAGAGCAGTACTTC; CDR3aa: CASSLGAGPQREQYF
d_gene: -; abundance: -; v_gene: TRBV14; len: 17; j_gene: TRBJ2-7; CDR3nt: TGTGCCAGCAGCCAACACAGACCGATTTCCCTCTCCTACGAGCAGTACTTC; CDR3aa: CASSQHRPISLSYEQYF
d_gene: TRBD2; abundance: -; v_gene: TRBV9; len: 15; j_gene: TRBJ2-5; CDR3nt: TGTGCCAGCAGCGTTAGCGGGAGTGTTGGGGAGACCCAGTACTTC; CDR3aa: CASSVSGSVGETQYF
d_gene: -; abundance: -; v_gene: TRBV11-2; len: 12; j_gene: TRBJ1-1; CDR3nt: TGTGCCAGCAGCTTAGACTACACTGAAGCTTTCTTT; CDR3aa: CASSLDYTEAFF
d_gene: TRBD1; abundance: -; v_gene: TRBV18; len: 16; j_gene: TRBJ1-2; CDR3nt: TGTGCCAGCTCAGCTAATACGGACAGGTTGACCTATGGCTACACCTTC; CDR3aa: CASSANTDRLTYGYTF
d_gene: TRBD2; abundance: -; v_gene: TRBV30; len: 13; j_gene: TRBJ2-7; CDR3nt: TGTGCCTGGGCCCCAGGGACTAGCCACGAGCAGTACTTC; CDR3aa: CAWAPGTSHEQYF
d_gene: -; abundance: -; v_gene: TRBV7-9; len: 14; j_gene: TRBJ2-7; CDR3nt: TGTGCCAGCAGCCACCGGGACTTAACCTACGAGCAGTACTTC; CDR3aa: CASSHRDLTYEQYF
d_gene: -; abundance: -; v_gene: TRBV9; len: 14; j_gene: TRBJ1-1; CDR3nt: TGTGCCAGCAGCCCTACCGGGGGGAACACTGAAGCTTTCTTT; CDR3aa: CASSPTGGNTEAFF
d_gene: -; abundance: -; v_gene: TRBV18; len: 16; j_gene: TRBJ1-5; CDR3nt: TGTGCCAGCTCACCACAACAAATAGGGGGCAATCAGCCCCAGCATTTT; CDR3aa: CASSPQQIGGNQPQHF
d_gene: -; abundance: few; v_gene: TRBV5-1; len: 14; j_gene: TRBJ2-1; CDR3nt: TGCGCCAGCAGCCCTCTAGCGAGCGGTGGTGAGCAGTTCTTC; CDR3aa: CASSPLASGGEQFF
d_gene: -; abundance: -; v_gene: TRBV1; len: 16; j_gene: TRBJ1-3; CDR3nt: TGCACCAGCAGCCAAGATGCGACAGGGGTTGGAAACACCATATATTTT; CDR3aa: CTSSQDATGVGNTIYF
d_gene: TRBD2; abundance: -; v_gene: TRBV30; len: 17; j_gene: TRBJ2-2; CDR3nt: TGTGCCTGGAGTCCGGGACTAGCTAGAGGATGGACCGGGGAGCTGTTTTTT; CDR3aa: CAWSPGLARGWTGELFF
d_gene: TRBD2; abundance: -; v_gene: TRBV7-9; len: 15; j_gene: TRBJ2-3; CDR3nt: TGTGCCAGCAGCTCGACTAGCGGGACTCGAGATACGCAGTATTTT; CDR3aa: CASSSTSGTRDTQYF
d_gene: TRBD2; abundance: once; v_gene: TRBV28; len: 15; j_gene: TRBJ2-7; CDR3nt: TGTGCCAGCAGTGTTAGCGGGAGCCTCTCCTACGAGCAGTACTTC; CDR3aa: CASSVSGSLSYEQYF
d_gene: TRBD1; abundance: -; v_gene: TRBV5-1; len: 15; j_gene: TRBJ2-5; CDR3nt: TGCGCCAGCAGCCTTGGGACAGGGGGAGAAGAGACCCAGTACTTC; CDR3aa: CASSLGTGGEETQYF
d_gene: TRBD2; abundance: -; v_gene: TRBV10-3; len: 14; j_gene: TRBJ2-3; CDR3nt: TGTGCCATCAGTAAGCGGGAGGGCACAGATACGCAGTATTTT; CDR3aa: CAISKREGTDTQYF
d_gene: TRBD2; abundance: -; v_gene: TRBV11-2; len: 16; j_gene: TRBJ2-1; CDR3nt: TGTGCCAGCAGCTTAGAATATTTAGCGGGAGCCAATGAGCAGTTCTTC; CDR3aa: CASSLEYLAGANEQFF
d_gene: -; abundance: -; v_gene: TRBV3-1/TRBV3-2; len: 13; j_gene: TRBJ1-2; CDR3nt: TGTGCCAGCAGCCCCCGGGGGAACTATGGCTACACCTTC; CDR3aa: CASSPRGNYGYTF
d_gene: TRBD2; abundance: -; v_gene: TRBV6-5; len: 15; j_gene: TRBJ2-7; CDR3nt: TGTGCCAGCAGTTACCCTAGCGGGGGAGGAAACGAGCAGTACTTC; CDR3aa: CASSYPSGGGNEQYF
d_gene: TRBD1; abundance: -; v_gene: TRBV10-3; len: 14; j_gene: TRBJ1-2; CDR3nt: TGTGCCATCAGCCCTGGGGACAGGGGAGGCGGCTACACCTTC; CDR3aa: CAISPGDRGGGYTF
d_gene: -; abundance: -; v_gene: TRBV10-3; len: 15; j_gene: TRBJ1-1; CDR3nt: TGTGCCATCAGTGAGCGCTGGACAGAGAACACTGAAGCTTTCTTT; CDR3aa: CAISERWTENTEAFF
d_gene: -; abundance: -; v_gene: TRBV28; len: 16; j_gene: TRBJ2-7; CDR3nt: TGTGCCAGCAGTTTAGGATTTCGGGACTTTAACTACGAGCAGTACTTC; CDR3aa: CASSLGFRDFNYEQYF
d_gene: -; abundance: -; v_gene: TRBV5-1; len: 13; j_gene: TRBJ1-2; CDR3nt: TGCGCCAGCAGCTTCCCGGGGGAGAGTGGCTACACCTTC; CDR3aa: CASSFPGESGYTF
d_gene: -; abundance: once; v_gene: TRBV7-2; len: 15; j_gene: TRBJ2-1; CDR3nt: TGTGCCAGCAGCGTACAGGCCCAATTTGGGAATGAGCAGTTCTTC; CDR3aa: CASSVQAQFGNEQFF
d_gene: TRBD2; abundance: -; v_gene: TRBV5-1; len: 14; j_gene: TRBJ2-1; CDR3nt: TGCGCCAGCAGCTTGACTAGCGGGGTTAATGAGCAGTTCTTC; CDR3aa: CASSLTSGVNEQFF
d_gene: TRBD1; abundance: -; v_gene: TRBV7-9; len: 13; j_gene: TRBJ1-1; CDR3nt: TGTGCCAGCCCTGGACAGGGGAACACTGAAGCTTTCTTT; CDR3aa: CASPGQGNTEAFF
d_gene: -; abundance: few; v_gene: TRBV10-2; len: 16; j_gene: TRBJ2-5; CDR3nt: TGCGCCAGCAGTGAGTCGAATCGGGGTTGGGATGAGACCCAGTACTTC; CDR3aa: CASSESNRGWDETQYF
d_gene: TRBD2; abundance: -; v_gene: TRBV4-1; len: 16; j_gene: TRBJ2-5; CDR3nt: TGCGCCAGCAGCCAAGACTCGACTAGCGGGTCACAGACCCAGTACTTC; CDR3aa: CASSQDSTSGSQTQYF
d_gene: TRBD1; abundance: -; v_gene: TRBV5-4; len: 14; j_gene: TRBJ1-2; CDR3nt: TGTGCCAGCAGCTTGGGGGACAGGAACCATGGCTACACCTTC; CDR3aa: CASSLGDRNHGYTF
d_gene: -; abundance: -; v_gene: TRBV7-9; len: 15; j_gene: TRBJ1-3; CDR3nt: TGTGCCAGCAGCCCCGGGTCAGCCCCTGGAAACACCATATATTTT; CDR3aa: CASSPGSAPGNTIYF
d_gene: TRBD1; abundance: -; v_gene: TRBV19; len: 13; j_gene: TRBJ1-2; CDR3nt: TGTGCCAGTGCCCGACAGGGGCACTATGGCTACACCTTC; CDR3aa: CASARQGHYGYTF
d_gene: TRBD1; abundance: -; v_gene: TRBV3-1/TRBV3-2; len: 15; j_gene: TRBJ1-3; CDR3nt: TGTGCCAGCAGCCAAGAAGGACAGGGAGGAAACACCATATATTTT; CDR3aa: CASSQEGQGGNTIYF
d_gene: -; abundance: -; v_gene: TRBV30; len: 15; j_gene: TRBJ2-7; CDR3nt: TGTGCCTGGAGTGGGGTAACGGGATCCCCCTACGAGCAGTACTTC; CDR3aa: CAWSGVTGSPYEQYF
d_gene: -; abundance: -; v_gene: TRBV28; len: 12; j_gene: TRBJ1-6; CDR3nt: TGTGCCAGCAGGTTAACGGATTCACCCCTCCACTTT; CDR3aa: CASRLTDSPLHF
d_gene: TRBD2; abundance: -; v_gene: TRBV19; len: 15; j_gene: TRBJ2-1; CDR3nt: TGTGCCAGTAGTATACCGCTAGCGGGCAAAAATGAGCAGTTCTTC; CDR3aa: CASSIPLAGKNEQFF